This entry concerns a single TCR beta chain. Sequencing relied on a cDNA template that was reverse transcribed from extracted RNA. Clones were read by immunoSEQ multiplex PCR, and TCRdb kept only the in-frame ones, dropping some. This repertoire shows about 30,000 clones, about two thirds found once; its top ten account for roughly 18%. The J segment lost 5 bases and the V segment lost 1 base, leaving 11 bases of the junction unmatched. This CDR3 region has 17 residues. Germline V lookup: CDR1 MGHRA, CDR2 YSYEKL. The data are from a study of CD8+ T cells in alopecia areata. The origin of this receptor is a human donor with alopecia areata. This rearrangement joins TRBV4-1 to TRBJ2-5, with 9 bases aligning to TRBD2. The sequenced material came from NKG2D-high CD8+ T cells sorted from blood. The CDR3 nucleotides read TGCGCCAGCAGCCAAGGACTAGCGGTCTTAAGCGGGGAGACCCAGTACTTC. This sequence encodes CASSQGLAVLSGETQYF.